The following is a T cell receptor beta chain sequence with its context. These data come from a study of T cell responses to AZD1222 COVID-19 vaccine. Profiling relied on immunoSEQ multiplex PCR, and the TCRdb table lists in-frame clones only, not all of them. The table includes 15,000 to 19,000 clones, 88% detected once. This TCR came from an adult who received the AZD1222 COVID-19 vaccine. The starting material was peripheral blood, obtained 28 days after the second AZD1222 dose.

The CDR3, as DNA: TGCGCCAGCAGCCAAGAGATGGGGCATCGGCCCCAGCATTTT. Its translation: CASSQEMGHRPQHF. This chain uses TRBV4-3 with TRBJ1-5; weak D call: TRBD1 (5 bases). Germline V gives CDR1 LGHNA, CDR2 YSLEER. CDR3 length: 14 residues. Trimming stripped 0 bases from V and 9 bases from J, with 12 bases between.